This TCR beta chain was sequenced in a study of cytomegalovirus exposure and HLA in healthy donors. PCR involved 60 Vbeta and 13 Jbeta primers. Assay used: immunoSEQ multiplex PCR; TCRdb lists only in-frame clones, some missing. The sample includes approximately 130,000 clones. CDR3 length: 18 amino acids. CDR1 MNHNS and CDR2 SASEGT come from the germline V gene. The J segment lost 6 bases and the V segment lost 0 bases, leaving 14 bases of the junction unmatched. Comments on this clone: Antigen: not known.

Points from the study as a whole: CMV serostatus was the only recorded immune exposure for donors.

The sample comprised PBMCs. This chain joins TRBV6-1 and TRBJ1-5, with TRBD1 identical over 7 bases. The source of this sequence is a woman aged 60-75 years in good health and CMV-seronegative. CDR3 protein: CASSEAISTNRGSQPQHF. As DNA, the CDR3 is TGTGCCAGCAGTGAAGCGATTTCGACTAACAGGGGCAGTCAGCCCCAGCATTTT.